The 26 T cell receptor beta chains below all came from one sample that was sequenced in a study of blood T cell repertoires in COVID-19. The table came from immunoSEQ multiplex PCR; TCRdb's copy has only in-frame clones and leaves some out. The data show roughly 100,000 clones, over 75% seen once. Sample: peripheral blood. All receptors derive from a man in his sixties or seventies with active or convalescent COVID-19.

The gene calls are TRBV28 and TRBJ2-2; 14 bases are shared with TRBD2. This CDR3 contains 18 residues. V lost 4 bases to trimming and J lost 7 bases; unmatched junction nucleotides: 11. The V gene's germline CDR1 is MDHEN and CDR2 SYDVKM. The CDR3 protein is CASSSIRLAGGPIGELFF. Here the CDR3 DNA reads TGTGCCAGCAGTTCCATACGACTAGCGGGAGGGCCGATCGGGGAGCTGTTTTTT.

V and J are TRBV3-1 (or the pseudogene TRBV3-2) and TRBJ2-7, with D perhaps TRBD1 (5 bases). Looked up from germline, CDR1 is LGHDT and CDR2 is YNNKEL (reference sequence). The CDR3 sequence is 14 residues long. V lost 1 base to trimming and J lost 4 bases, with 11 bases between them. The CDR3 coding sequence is TGTGCCAGCAGCCAAGTATGGCAGGGTTACGAGCAGTACTTC. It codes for CASSQVWQGYEQYF.

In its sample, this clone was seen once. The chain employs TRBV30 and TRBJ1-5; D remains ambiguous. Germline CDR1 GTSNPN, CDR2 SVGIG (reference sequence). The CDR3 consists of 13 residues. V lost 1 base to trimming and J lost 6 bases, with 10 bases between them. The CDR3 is CAWSGGLSQPQHF. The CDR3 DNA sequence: TGTGCCTGGAGTGGAGGGTTAAGTCAGCCCCAGCATTTT.

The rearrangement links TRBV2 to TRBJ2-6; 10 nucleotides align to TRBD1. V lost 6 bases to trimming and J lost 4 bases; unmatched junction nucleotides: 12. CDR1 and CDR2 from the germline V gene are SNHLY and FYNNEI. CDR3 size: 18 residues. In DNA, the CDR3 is TGTGCCAGCAGGCCTCGCTTGGACAGGGGGAAAGGGGCCAACGTCCTGACTTTC. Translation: CASRPRLDRGKGANVLTF.

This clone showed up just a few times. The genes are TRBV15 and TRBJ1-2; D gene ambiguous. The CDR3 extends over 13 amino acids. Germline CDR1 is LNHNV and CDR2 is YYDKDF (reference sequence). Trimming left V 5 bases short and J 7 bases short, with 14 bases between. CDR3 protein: CATSLSDLGGYTF. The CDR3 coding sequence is TGTGCCACCAGCTTGAGTGACTTGGGTGGCTACACCTTC.

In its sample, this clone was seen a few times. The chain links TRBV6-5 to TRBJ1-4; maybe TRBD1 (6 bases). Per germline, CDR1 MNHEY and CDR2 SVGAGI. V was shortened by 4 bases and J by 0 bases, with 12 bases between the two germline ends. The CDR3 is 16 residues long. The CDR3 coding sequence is TGTGCCAGCAGTTTTACAGGGAGGGCAACTAATGAAAAACTGTTTTTT. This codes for CASSFTGRATNEKLFF.

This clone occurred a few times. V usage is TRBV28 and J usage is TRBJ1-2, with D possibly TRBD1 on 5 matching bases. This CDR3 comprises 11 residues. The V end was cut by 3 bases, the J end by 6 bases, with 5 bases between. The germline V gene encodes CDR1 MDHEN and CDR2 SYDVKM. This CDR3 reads CASSFRDGYTF. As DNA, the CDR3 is TGTGCCAGCAGTTTCAGGGATGGCTACACCTTC.

The CDR3 loop reads CASSAGLGNVYEQYF. CDR3 nucleotides: TGTGCCAGCAGCGCCGGACTGGGTAACGTCTACGAGCAGTACTTC. The V gene is TRBV6-4, the J gene TRBJ2-7; D is possibly TRBD2 (5 bases). This CDR3 comprises 15 residues. The germline V and J ends were trimmed by 6 bases and 3 bases, with 18 bases remaining between them. Germline V gene sequence: CDR1 MRHNA, CDR2 SNTAGT.

CDR3 sequence: CAWADRNNQPQHF. The CDR3 DNA follows: TGTGCCTGGGCCGACAGGAACAATCAGCCCCAGCATTTT. The genes are TRBV30 and TRBJ1-5; maybe TRBD1 (6 bases). CDR1 is GTSNPN and CDR2 is SVGIG in the germline V gene (reference sequence). The V end lost 5 bases, the J end lost 3 bases, and 11 bases lay between the germline ends. The CDR3 is 13 amino acids.

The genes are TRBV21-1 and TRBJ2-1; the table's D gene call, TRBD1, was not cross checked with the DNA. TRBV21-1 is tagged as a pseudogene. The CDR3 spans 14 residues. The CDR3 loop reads CASSRTEVYNEQFF. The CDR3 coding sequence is TGTGCCAGCTCCAGGACAGAGGTCTACAATGAGCAGTTCTTC.

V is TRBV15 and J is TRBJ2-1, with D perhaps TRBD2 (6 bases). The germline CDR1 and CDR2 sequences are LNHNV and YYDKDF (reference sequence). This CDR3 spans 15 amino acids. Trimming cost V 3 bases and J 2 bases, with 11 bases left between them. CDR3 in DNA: TGTGCCACCAGCAGGACCCGGGAGCCCTACAATGAGCAGTTCTTC. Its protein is CATSRTREPYNEQFF.

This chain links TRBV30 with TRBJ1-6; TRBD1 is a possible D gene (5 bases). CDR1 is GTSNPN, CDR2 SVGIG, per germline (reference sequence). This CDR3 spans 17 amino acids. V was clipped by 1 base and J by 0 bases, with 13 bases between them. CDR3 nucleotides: TGTGCCTGGAGTGGGGGACTTACTAGCTCCTATAATTCACCCCTCCACTTT. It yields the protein CAWSGGLTSSYNSPLHF.

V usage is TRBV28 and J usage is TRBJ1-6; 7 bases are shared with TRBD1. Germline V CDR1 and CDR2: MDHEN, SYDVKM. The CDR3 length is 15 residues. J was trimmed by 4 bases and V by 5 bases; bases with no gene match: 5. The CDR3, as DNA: TGTGCCAGCAGTCCGACGACAGGGTATAATTCACCCCTCCACTTT. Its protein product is CASSPTTGYNSPLHF.

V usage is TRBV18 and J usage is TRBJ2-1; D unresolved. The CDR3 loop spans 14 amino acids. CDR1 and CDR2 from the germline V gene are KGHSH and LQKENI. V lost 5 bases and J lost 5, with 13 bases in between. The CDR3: CASSATYRDNEQFF. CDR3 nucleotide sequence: TGTGCCAGCTCAGCGACGTACCGGGACAATGAGCAGTTCTTC.

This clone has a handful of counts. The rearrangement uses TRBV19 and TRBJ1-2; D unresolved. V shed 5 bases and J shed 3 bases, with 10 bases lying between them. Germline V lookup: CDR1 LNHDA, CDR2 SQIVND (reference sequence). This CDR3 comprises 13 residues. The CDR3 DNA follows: TGTGCCAGTAGTCTGGAGGAGTACTATGGCTACACCTTC. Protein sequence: CASSLEEYYGYTF.

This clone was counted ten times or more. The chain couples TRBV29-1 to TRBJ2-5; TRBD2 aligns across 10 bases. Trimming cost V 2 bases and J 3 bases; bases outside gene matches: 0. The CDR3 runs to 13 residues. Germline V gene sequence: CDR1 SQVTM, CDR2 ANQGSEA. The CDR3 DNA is TGCAGCGTTGAAACTAGCGGGGAAGAGACCCAGTACTTC. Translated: CSVETSGEETQYF.

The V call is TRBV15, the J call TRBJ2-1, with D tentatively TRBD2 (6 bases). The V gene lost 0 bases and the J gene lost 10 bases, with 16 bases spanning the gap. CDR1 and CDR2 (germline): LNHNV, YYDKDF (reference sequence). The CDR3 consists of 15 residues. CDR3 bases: TGTGCCACCAGCAGAGAGAAGACTAGTTCGGGCGAGCAGTTCTTC. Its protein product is CATSREKTSSGEQFF. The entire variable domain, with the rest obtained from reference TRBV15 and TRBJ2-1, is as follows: DAMVIQNPRYQVTQFGKPVTLSCSQTLNHNVMYWYQQKSSQAPKLLFHYYDKDFNNEADTPDNFQSRRPNTSFCFLDIRSPGLGDTAMYLCATSREKTSSGEQFFGPGTRLTVL.

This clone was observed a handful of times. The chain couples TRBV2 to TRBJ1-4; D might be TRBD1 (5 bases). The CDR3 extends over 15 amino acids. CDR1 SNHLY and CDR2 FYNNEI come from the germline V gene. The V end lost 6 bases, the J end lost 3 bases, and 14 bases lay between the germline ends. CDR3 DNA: TGTGCCAGCAGCAACCAGGGTCGGCCTAATGAAAAACTGTTTTTT. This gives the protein CASSNQGRPNEKLFF.

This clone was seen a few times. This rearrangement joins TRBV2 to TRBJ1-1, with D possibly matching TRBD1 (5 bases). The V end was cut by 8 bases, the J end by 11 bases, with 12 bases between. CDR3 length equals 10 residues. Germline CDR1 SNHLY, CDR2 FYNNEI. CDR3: CASANRWAFF. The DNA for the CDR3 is TGTGCCAGCGCGAACAGGTGGGCTTTCTTT.

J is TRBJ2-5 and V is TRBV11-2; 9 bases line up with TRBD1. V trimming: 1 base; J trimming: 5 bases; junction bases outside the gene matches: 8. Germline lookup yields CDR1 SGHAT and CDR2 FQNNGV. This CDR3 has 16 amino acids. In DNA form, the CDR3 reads TGTGCCAGCAGCTTAGGGCGGGACAGGGTAGGGGAGACCCAGTACTTC. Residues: CASSLGRDRVGETQYF.

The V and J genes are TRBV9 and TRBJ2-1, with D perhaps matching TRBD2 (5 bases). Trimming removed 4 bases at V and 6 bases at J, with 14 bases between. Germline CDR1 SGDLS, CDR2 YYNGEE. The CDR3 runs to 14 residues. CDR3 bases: TGTGCCAGCAGCTTCGGACTCTCTCCCAATGAGCAGTTCTTC. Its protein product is CASSFGLSPNEQFF.

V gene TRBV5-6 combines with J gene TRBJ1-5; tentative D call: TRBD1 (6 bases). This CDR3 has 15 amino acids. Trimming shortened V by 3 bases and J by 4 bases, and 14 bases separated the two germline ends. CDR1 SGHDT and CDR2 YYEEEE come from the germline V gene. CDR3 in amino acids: CASSSVAQGNQPQHF. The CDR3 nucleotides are TGTGCCAGCAGCTCGGTAGCACAGGGTAATCAGCCCCAGCATTTT. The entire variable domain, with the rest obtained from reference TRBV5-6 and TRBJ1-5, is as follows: DAGVTQSPTHLIKTRGQQVTLRCSPKSGHDTVSWYQQALGQGPQFIFQYYEEEERQRGNFPDRFSGHQFPNYSSELNVNALLLGDSALYLCASSSVAQGNQPQHFGDGTRLSIL.

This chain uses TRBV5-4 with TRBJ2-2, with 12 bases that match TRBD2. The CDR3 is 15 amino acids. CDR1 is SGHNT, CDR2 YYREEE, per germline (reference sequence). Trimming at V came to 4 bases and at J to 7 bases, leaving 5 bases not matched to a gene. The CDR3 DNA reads TGTGCCAGCAGCCCTAGCGGGGGGGCTGGCGGGGAGCTGTTTTTT. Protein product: CASSPSGGAGGELFF.

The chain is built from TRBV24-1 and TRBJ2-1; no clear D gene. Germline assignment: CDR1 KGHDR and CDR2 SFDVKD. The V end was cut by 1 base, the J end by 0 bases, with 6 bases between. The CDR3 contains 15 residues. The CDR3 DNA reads TGTGCCACCAGTGATTTTACGGGCTCCTACAATGAGCAGTTCTTC. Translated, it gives CATSDFTGSYNEQFF.

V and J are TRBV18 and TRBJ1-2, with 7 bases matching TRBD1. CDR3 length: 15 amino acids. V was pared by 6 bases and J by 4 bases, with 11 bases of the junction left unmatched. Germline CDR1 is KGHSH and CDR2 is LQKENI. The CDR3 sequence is CASSHPTGLGYGYTF. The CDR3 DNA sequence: TGTGCCAGCTCTCACCCGACAGGGCTGGGCTATGGCTACACCTTC.

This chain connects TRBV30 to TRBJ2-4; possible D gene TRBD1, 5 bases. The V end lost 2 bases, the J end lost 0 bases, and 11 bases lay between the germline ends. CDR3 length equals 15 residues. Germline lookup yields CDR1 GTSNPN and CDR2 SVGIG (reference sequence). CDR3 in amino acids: CAWSRGGVAKNIQYF. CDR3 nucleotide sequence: TGTGCCTGGAGTAGGGGCGGAGTAGCCAAAAACATTCAGTACTTC.